This T cell receptor (beta chain) was identified in a study of control samples from healthy donors and cancer patients. Using immunoSEQ multiplex PCR, the repertoire was profiled, and TCRdb retains in-frame clones only, with some absent. There are fewer than 95,000 clones in the sample; approximately 87% occur only once, and around 2.1% lies in the top ten. The V end lost 0 bases, the J end lost 5 bases, and 14 bases lay between the germline ends. CDR3 length: 15 amino acids. In germline, CDR1 is SGHRS, CDR2 YFSETQ. The origin of this receptor is a woman between 40 and 55 years old in good health. Sequenced material: blood. The gene calls are TRBV5-1 and TRBJ1-1; possible D gene TRBD1, 6 bases. For the CDR3, the DNA is TGCGCCAGCAGCTTGGGAGGGACATCGGGGACTGAAGCTTTCTTT. This translates into CASSLGGTSGTEAFF.